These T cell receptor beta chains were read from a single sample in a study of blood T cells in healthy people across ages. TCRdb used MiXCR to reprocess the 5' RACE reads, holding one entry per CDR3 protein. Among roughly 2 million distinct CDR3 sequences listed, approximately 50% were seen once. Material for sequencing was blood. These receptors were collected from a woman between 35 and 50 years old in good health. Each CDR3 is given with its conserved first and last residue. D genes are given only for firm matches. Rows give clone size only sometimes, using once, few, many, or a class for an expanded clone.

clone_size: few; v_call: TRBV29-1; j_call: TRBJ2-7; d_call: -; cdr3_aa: CSVDGGGREGEQYF; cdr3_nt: TGCAGCGTTGATGGGGGGGGCAGGGAAGGCGAGCAGTACTTC
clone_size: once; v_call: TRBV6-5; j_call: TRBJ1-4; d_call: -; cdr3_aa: CASQMGEKLFF; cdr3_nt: TGTGCCAGCCAAATGGGCGAAAAACTGTTTTTT
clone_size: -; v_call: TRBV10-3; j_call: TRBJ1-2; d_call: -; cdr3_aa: CAISRDPRDYTF; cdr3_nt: TGTGCCATCAGCCGGGACCCAAGGGACTACACCTTC
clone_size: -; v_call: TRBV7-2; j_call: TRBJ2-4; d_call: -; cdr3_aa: CASSSHRGDTERYF; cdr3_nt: TGTGCCAGCAGCTCCCATAGAGGGGACACCGAGCGGTACTTC
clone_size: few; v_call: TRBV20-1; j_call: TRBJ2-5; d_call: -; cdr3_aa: CSARPGWETQYF; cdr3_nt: TGCAGTGCTAGGCCAGGGTGGGAGACCCAGTACTTC
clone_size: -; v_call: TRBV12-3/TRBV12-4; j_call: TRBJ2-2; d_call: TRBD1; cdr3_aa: CAIGPGTGDAGELFF; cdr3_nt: TGTGCCATCGGACCCGGGACAGGGGACGCCGGGGAGCTGTTTTTT
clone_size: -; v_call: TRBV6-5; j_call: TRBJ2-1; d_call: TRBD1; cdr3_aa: CASIPGQGYNEQFF; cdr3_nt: TGTGCCAGCATTCCGGGACAGGGATACAATGAGCAGTTCTTC
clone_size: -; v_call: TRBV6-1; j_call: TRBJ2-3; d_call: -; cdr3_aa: CASAVGVAGSRTDTQYF; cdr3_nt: TGTGCCTCCGCCGTAGGAGTTGCGGGGTCACGAACAGATACGCAGTATTTT
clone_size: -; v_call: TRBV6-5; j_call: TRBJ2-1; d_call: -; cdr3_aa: CASSRNAGDEQFF; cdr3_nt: TGTGCCAGCAGCCGAAATGCGGGCGATGAGCAGTTCTTC
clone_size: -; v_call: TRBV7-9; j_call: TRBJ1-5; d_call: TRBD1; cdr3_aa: CASSSSGTGYNQPQHF; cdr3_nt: TGTGCCAGCAGCTCGTCGGGGACAGGTTACAATCAGCCCCAGCATTTT
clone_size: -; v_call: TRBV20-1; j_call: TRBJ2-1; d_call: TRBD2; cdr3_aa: CSARPLAGANNEQFF; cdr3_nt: TGCAGTGCTAGACCTCTAGCGGGGGCAAACAATGAGCAGTTCTTC
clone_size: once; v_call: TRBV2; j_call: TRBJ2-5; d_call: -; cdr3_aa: CASSSLGAGYQETQYF; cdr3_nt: TGTGCCAGCAGTTCTTTGGGTGCTGGGTACCAAGAGACCCAGTACTTC
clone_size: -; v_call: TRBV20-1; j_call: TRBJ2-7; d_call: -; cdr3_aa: CSAPGQSYEQYF; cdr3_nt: TGCAGTGCTCCGGGGCAGTCCTACGAGCAGTACTTC
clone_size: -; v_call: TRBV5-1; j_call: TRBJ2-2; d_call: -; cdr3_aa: CAGTGGELFF; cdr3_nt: TGCGCAGGAACCGGCGGGGAGCTGTTTTTT
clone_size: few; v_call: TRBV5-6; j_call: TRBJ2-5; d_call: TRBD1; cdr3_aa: CASSLGAGGIETQYF; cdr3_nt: TGTGCCAGCAGCTTGGGGGCAGGGGGCATCGAGACCCAGTACTTC
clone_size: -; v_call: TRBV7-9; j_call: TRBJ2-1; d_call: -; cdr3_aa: CASSLAVTYNEQFF; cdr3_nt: TGTGCCAGCAGCTTAGCGGTTACCTACAATGAGCAGTTCTTC
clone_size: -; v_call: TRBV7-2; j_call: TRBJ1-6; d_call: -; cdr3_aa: CAIEGGPYNSPLHF; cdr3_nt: TGTGCCATCGAGGGGGGGCCCTATAATTCACCCCTCCACTTT
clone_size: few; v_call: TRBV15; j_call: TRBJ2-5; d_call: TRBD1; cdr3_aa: CATSRERDRAQETQYF; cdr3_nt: TGTGCCACCAGCAGAGAGCGGGACAGGGCGCAAGAGACCCAGTACTTC
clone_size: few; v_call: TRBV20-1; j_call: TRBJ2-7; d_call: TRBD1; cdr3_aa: CSVARTGNSYEQYF; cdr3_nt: TGCAGTGTTGCACGGACAGGGAATTCCTACGAGCAGTACTTC
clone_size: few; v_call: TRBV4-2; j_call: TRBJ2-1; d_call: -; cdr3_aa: CASSQSRAVYNEQFF; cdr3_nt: TGTGCCAGCAGCCAATCCCGAGCGGTCTACAATGAGCAGTTCTTC
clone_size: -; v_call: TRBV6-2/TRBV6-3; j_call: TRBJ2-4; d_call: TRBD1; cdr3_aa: CASSPTGASQYF; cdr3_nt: TGTGCCAGCAGCCCTACAGGGGCAAGCCAGTACTTC
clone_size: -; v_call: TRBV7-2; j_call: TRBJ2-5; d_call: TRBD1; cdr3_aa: CASSGQGLETQYF; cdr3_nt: TGTGCCAGCAGTGGACAGGGCTTAGAGACCCAGTACTTC
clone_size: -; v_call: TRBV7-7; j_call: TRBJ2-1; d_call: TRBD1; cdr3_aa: CASSPGTATEQFF; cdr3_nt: TGTGCTAGCAGCCCCGGGACAGCAACTGAGCAGTTCTTC
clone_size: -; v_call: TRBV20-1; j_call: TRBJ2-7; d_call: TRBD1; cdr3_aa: CSANPSGTGGYEQYF; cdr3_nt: TGCAGTGCCAACCCTTCCGGGACAGGTGGATACGAGCAGTACTTC
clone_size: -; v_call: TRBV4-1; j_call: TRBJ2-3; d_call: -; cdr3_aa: CASSQGADILTDTQYF; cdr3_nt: TGCGCCAGCAGCCAAGGGGCGGATATACTCACAGATACGCAGTATTTT
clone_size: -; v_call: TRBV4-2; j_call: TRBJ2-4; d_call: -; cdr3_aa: CASSQEASGLNIQYF; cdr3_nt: TGTGCCAGCAGCCAAGAAGCTTCGGGACTAAACATTCAGTACTTC
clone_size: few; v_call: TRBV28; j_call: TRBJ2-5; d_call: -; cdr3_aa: CASVGRQETQYF; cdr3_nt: TGTGCCAGCGTGGGGCGCCAAGAGACCCAGTACTTC